The 24 T cell receptor beta chains below come from one sample, sequenced in a study of blood T cell repertoires in COVID-19. The data were produced by immunoSEQ multiplex PCR, yet TCRdb's version contains in-frame clones alone and is incomplete. Of fewer than 300,000 clones in the sample, 91% were seen once. Sequencing was performed on peripheral blood. The source is a woman in her twenties or thirties with COVID-19, enrolled during active disease.

J is TRBJ2-2 and V is TRBV15, with 7 bases lining up with TRBD1. Germline V lookup: CDR1 LNHNV, CDR2 YYDKDF (reference sequence). With 4 bases clipped from V and 1 base from J, the junction kept 9 bases outside the gene matches. The CDR3 covers 17 residues. CDR3 amino acids: CATSKYSGTENTGELFF. CDR3 nucleotide sequence: TGTGCCACCAGCAAATACTCCGGGACAGAGAACACCGGGGAGCTGTTTTTT.

This chain connects TRBV19 to TRBJ2-1; the match to TRBD2 covers 9 bases. CDR3 length equals 15 residues. The J segment lost 4 bases and the V segment lost 1 base, leaving 2 bases of the junction unmatched. Germline-derived CDR1 and CDR2 are LNHDA and SQIVND (reference sequence). The CDR3 spells CASSIGLAVYNEQFF. The CDR3 DNA is TGTGCCAGTAGTATAGGACTAGCGGTTTACAATGAGCAGTTCTTC.

The chain recombines TRBV28 with TRBJ1-2; D not certain. Per germline, CDR1 MDHEN and CDR2 SYDVKM. CDR3 length: 14 amino acids. The V gene lost 4 bases and the J gene lost 12 bases, with 21 bases spanning the gap. CDR3 DNA: TGTGCCAGCAGTTCAGAAGAGACATTGAAGTCCGACACCTTC. Protein product: CASSSEETLKSDTF.

CDR3 sequence reads: CASSLRFSSSYEQYF. As DNA, the CDR3 is TGTGCCAGCAGCCTTAGATTCTCGAGCTCCTACGAGCAGTACTTC. V usage is TRBV2 and J usage is TRBJ2-7; D ambiguous. With 6 bases removed from V and 0 bases from J, the gap between germline ends came to 15 bases. Germline V gene lookup returns CDR1 SNHLY and CDR2 FYNNEI. The CDR3 runs 15 residues. Full variable domain (remainder filled in from reference TRBV2 and TRBJ2-7): EPEVTQTPSHQVTQMGQEVILRCVPISNHLYFYWYRQILGQKVEFLVSFYNNEISEKSEIFDDQFSVERPDGSNFTLKIRSTKLEDSAMYFCASSLRFSSSYEQYFGPGTRLTVT.

The gene calls are TRBV30 and TRBJ1-1; no clear D. The CDR3 has 11 amino acids. CDR1 and CDR2 (germline): GTSNPN, SVGIG (reference sequence). DNA for the CDR3: TGTGCTTTTTCTAACTGGGCGGAAGCTTTCTTT. Protein sequence: CAFSNWAEAFF.

V usage is TRBV28 and J usage is TRBJ2-5; TRBD1 agrees at 7 bases. CDR1 is MDHEN, CDR2 SYDVKM, per germline. This CDR3 is 15 amino acids long. V lost 5 bases to trimming and J lost 2 bases; unmatched junction nucleotides: 8. CDR3 protein: CASSKALQGQETQYF. The CDR3, as DNA: TGTGCCAGCAGTAAAGCCCTACAGGGGCAAGAGACCCAGTACTTC.

This chain uses TRBV29-1 with TRBJ1-2; 10 bases align to TRBD1. Germline CDR1 and CDR2: SQVTM and ANQGSEA. V gave up 6 bases and J gave up 4 bases; unmatched junction bases: 8. CDR3 length: 14 residues. CDR3 in amino acids: CSVEGTGAGYGYTF. DNA of the CDR3: TGCAGCGTAGAGGGGACAGGGGCCGGCTATGGCTACACCTTC.

The genes are TRBV2 and TRBJ1-2; 7 bases match TRBD1. V was pared by 4 bases and J by 6 bases, with 11 bases of the junction left unmatched. In germline, CDR1 is SNHLY, CDR2 FYNNEI. CDR3 length: 15 residues. The CDR3 DNA follows: TGTGCCAGCAGTGGGCCTCGACAGGGATCCGATGGCTACACCTTC. It yields the protein CASSGPRQGSDGYTF.

This chain connects TRBV3-1 (or the pseudogene TRBV3-2) to TRBJ2-3; D is possibly TRBD1 (6 bases). This CDR3 spans 14 amino acids. Trimming removed 4 bases at V and 2 bases at J, with 10 bases between. The germline V gene has CDR1 LGHDT and CDR2 YNNKEL (reference sequence). The CDR3 spells CASSRGQITDTQYF. CDR3 DNA sequence: TGTGCCAGCAGCCGTGGACAGATCACAGATACGCAGTATTTT.

This sequence joins TRBV6-5 and TRBJ1-2; D is uncertain. V was trimmed by 4 bases and J by 4 bases, leaving 10 bases between them. CDR3 length: 13 amino acids. Germline V lookup: CDR1 MNHEY, CDR2 SVGAGI. The CDR3 reads CASSWQEGYGYTF. For the CDR3, the DNA is TGTGCCAGCAGTTGGCAGGAGGGCTATGGCTACACCTTC.

This sequence joins TRBV3-1 (or the pseudogene TRBV3-2) and TRBJ2-7; TRBD2 might be the D (6 bases). V was cut by 8 bases and J by 5 bases, with 16 bases left in between. The germline V gene has CDR1 LGHDT and CDR2 YNNKEL (reference sequence). This CDR3 is 13 amino acids long. The DNA of the CDR3 is TGTGCCAGCCCCACCGGGGGAATCCACGAGCAGTACTTC. This translates into CASPTGGIHEQYF.

The rearrangement joins TRBV6-5 to TRBJ1-1; 7 nucleotides line up with TRBD1. Germline loops: CDR1 MNHEY, CDR2 SVGAGI. The V and J ends lost 6 bases and 0 bases, in that order; junction bases with no gene match: 4. The CDR3 loop spans 14 amino acids. The CDR3 nucleotides are TGTGCCAGCAGAAGGGACAGCTTGAACACTGAAGCTTTCTTT. This translates into CASRRDSLNTEAFF.

V gene TRBV5-5 combines with J gene TRBJ2-7, with D possibly matching TRBD2 (6 bases). The germline gives CDR1 SGHKS, CDR2 YYEKEE (reference sequence). This CDR3 region has 12 residues. V was clipped by 2 bases and J by 9 bases, with 12 bases between them. The CDR3 spells CASSLWGEGQYF. The CDR3 nucleotides read TGTGCCAGCAGCTTATGGGGGGAAGGGCAGTACTTC.

The CDR3 is CASSEYLRGRDYGYTF. For the CDR3, the DNA is TGTGCCAGCAGTGAATATTTGAGGGGGCGCGACTATGGCTACACCTTC. The V gene is TRBV6-1, the J gene TRBJ1-2; 7 nucleotides match TRBD1. Germline V gene lookup returns CDR1 MNHNS and CDR2 SASEGT. The CDR3 spans 16 residues. The V gene end was trimmed by 2 bases and the J gene end by 3 bases; junction bases not matched to a gene: 9.

The chain is built from TRBV6-2 or TRBV6-3 and TRBJ2-1; the match to TRBD2 covers 7 bases. This CDR3 is built from 15 residues. Germline loops: CDR1 MNHEY, CDR2 SVGEGT. Trimming cost V 2 bases and J 4 bases; bases outside gene matches: 5. CDR3 sequence: CASSYEGAGYNEQFF. The CDR3 DNA follows: TGTGCCAGCAGTTACGAGGGAGCGGGATACAATGAGCAGTTCTTC.

As regards this clone: Distinct nucleotide sequences in the sample also encode this CDR3. V gene TRBV18 combines with J gene TRBJ2-7; the D is unclear. Germline CDR1 KGHSH, CDR2 LQKENI. V lost 2 bases to trimming and J lost 2 bases, with 4 bases between them. This CDR3 has 12 residues. CDR3 nucleotides: TGTGCCAGCTCACCAACAACCTACGAGCAGTACTTC. Its protein product is CASSPTTYEQYF.

The chain has TRBV4-1 and TRBJ1-4, with D maybe TRBD1 (5 bases). CDR1 and CDR2 from the germline V gene are MGHRA and YSYEKL. The germline V and J ends were trimmed by 2 bases and 5 bases, with 15 bases remaining between them. This CDR3 has 16 residues. The CDR3 DNA is TGCGCCAGCAGCCAACCTAGACAGTCCGAGAATGAAAAACTGTTTTTT. Amino acids: CASSQPRQSENEKLFF.

As concerns this clone: Additional DNA sequences in this sample encode the identical CDR3. This rearrangement joins TRBV6-5 to TRBJ2-7, with TRBD2 identical over 14 bases. CDR3 length: 16 residues. Unmatched junction bases numbered 3, after V lost 3 bases and J lost 2 bases. Germline V CDR1 and CDR2: MNHEY, SVGAGI. The CDR3 DNA is TGTGCCAGCAGTTATTCGGGACTAGCGGGAGCCTACGAGCAGTACTTC. It encodes CASSYSGLAGAYEQYF.

V usage is TRBV19 and J usage is TRBJ1-1, with TRBD1 matching 7 bases. V lost 5 bases to trimming and J lost 2 bases; unmatched junction nucleotides: 8. The CDR3 loop spans 15 amino acids. CDR1 is LNHDA, CDR2 SQIVND, per germline (reference sequence). The CDR3 is CASSQSGGGNTEAFF. The CDR3 DNA is TGTGCCAGTAGTCAGAGTGGAGGGGGCAACACTGAAGCTTTCTTT.

J is TRBJ1-2 and V is TRBV6-5, with a tentative D call TRBD1 (6 bases). V lost 6 bases and J lost 3, with 14 bases in between. In germline, CDR1 is MNHEY, CDR2 SVGAGI. The CDR3 sequence is 14 residues long. In nucleotides, the CDR3 is TGTGCCAGCAGGGGGACAAAACGGGACTATGGCTACACCTTC. Amino acids: CASRGTKRDYGYTF.

The V call is TRBV5-1, the J call TRBJ2-3, with TRBD2 as a possible D gene (6 bases). This CDR3 spans 16 amino acids. With 0 bases removed from V and 0 bases from J, the gap between germline ends came to 11 bases. Germline V gene data show CDR1 as SGHRS and CDR2 as YFSETQ. The DNA for the CDR3 is TGCGCCAGCAGCTTGGATCGGCGGGACAGCACAGATACGCAGTATTTT. It yields the protein CASSLDRRDSTDTQYF.

The rearrangement uses TRBV7-9 and TRBJ1-5, with D uncertain. The CDR3 runs 12 residues. In germline, CDR1 is SEHNR, CDR2 FQNEAQ (reference sequence). The V end was cut by 4 bases, the J end by 4 bases, with 5 bases between. In DNA, the CDR3 is TGTGCCAGCAGCTCAACAAATCAGCCCCAGCATTTT. Protein sequence: CASSSTNQPQHF.

The chain uses TRBV27 and TRBJ1-6; D is unresolved. Germline V gives CDR1 MNHEY, CDR2 SMNVEV (reference sequence). CDR3 length: 16 residues. Trimming pared 2 bases from V and 0 bases from J, leaving 8 bases between. The CDR3 DNA follows: TGTGCCAGCAGTTTAACACAGAGCTCCTATAATTCACCCCTCCACTTT. This codes for CASSLTQSSYNSPLHF.

CDR3 sequence: CASSLDRGRGEKLFF. The CDR3 coding sequence is TGCGCCAGCAGCTTGGACAGGGGGCGGGGTGAAAAACTGTTTTTT. The chain employs TRBV5-1 and TRBJ1-4; 9 bases are a match to TRBD1. Per germline, CDR1 SGHRS and CDR2 YFSETQ. The CDR3 contains 15 residues. With 0 bases clipped from V and 7 bases from J, the junction kept 4 bases outside the gene matches.